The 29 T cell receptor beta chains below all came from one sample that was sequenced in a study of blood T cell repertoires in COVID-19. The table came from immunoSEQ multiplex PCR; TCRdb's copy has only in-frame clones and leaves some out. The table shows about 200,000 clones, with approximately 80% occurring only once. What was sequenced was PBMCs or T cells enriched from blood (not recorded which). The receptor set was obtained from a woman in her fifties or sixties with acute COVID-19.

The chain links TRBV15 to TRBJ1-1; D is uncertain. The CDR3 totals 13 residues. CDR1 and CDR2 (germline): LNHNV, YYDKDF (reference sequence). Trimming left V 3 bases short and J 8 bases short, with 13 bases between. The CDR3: CATSRDGIQEAFF. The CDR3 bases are TGTGCCACCAGCAGGGACGGGATACAGGAAGCTTTCTTT.

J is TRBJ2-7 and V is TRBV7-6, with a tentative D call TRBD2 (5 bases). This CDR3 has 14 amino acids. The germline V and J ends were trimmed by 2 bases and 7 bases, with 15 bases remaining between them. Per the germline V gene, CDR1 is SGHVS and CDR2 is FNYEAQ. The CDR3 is CASSLSQTTWEQYF. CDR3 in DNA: TGTGCCAGCAGCTTATCCCAGACTACGTGGGAGCAGTACTTC. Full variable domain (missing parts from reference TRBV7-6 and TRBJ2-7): GAGVSQSPRYKVTKRGQDVALRCDPISGHVSLYWYRQALGQGPEFLTYFNYEAQQDKSGLPNDRFSAERPEGSISTLTIQRTEQRDSAMYRCASSLSQTTWEQYFGPGTRLTVT.

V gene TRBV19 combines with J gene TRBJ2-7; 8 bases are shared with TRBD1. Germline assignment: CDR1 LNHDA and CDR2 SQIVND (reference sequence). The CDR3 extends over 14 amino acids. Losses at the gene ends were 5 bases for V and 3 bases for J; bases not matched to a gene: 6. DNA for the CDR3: TGTGCCAGTAGTGCTCGGACAGGGCTCTACGAGCAGTACTTC. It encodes CASSARTGLYEQYF.

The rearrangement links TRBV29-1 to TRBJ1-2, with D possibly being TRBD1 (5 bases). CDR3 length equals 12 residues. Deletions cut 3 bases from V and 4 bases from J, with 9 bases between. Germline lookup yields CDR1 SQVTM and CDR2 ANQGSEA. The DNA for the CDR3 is TGCAGCGTTGAGGGGCAGGGCTATGGCTACACCTTC. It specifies CSVEGQGYGYTF.

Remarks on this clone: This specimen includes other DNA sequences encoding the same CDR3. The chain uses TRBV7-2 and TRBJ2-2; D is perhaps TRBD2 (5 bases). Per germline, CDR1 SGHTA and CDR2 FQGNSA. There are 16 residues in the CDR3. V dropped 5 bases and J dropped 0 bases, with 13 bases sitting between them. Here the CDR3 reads CASSLSGGANTGELFF. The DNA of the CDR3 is TGTGCCAGCAGCCTCTCTGGAGGAGCGAACACCGGGGAGCTGTTTTTT.

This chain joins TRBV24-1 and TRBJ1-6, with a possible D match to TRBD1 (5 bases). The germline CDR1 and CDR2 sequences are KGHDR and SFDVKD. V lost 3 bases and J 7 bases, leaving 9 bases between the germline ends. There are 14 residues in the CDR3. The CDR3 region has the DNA TGTGCCACCAGTGATCGACAGCCGAATTCACCCCTCCACTTT. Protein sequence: CATSDRQPNSPLHF.

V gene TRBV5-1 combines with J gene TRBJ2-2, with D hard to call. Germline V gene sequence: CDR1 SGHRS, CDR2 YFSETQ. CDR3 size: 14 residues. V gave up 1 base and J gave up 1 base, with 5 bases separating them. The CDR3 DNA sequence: TGCGCCAGCAGCTTGATTATGAACACCGGGGAGCTGTTTTTT. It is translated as CASSLIMNTGELFF. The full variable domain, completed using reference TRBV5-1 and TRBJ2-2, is KAGVTQTPRYLIKTRGQQVTLSCSPISGHRSVSWYQQTPGQGLQFLFEYFSETQRNKGNFPGRFSGRQFSNSRSEMNVSTLELGDSALYLCASSLIMNTGELFFGEGSRLTVL.

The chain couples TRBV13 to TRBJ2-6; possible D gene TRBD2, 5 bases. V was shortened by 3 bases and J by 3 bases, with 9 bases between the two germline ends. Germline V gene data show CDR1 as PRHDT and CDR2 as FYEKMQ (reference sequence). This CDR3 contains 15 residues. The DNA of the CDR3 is TGTGCCAGCAGCTTGCGGGTACTTGGGGCCAACGTCCTGACTTTC. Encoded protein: CASSLRVLGANVLTF.

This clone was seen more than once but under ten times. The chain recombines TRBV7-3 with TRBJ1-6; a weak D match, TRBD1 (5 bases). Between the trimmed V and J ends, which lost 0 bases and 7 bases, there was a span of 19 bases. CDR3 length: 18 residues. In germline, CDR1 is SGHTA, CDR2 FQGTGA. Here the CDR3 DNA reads TGTGCCAGCAGCTTAACGGTATCAGGGCGGAAGATGAATTCACCCCTCCACTTT. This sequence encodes CASSLTVSGRKMNSPLHF.

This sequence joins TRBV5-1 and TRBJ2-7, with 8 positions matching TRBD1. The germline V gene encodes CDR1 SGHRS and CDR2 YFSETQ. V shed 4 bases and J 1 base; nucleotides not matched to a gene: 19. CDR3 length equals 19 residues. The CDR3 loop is CASSPVPPGSGGASYEQYF. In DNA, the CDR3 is TGCGCCAGCAGCCCCGTTCCCCCAGGGTCAGGGGGCGCTTCCTACGAGCAGTACTTC.

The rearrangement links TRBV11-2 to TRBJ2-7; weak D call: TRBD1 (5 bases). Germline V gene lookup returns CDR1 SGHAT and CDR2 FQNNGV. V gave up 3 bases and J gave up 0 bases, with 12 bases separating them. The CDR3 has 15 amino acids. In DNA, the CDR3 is TGTGCCAGCAGCTTGACAGATATAAGCTCCTACGAGCAGTACTTC. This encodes CASSLTDISSYEQYF.

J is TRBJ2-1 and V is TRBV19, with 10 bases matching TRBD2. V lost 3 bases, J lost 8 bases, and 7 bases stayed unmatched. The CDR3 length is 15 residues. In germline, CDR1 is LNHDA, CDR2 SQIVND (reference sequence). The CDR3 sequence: CASSILAGGLYEQFF. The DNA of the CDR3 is TGTGCCAGTAGTATTTTAGCGGGGGGTCTTTATGAGCAGTTCTTC.

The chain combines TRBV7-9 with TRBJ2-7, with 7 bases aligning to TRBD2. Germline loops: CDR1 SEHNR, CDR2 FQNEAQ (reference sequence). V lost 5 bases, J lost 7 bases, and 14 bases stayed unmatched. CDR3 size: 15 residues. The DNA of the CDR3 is TGTGCCAGCAGCCTCTCCGGGGGGAACCGGGGGGAGCAGTACTTC. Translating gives CASSLSGGNRGEQYF.

The CDR3 bases are TGTGCCAGTAGTGAGGGCACAAATCAGCCCCAGCATTTT. Its translation: CASSEGTNQPQHF. The chain recombines TRBV19 with TRBJ1-5; no clear D. In germline, CDR1 is LNHDA, CDR2 SQIVND (reference sequence). The CDR3 consists of 13 residues. V was pared by 5 bases and J by 4 bases, with 9 bases between.

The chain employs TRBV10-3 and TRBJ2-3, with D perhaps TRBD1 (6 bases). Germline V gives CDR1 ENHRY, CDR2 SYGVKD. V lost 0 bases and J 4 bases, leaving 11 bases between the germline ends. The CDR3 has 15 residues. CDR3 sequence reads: CAISESGAAADTQYF. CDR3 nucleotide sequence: TGTGCCATCAGTGAGTCGGGGGCCGCGGCAGATACGCAGTATTTT.

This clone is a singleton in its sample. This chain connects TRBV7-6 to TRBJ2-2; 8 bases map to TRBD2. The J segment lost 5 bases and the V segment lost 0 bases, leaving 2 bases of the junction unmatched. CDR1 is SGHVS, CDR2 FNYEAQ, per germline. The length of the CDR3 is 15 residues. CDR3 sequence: CASSLAPGGTGELFF. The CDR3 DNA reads TGTGCCAGCAGCTTAGCGCCGGGAGGGACCGGGGAGCTGTTTTTT.

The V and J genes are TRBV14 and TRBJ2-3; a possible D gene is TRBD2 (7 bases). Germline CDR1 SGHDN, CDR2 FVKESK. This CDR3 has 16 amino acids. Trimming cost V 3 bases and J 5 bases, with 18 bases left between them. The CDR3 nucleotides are TGTGCCAGCAGCCACTGGGGGGGCTCCCGGGGAGATACGCAGTATTTT. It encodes CASSHWGGSRGDTQYF. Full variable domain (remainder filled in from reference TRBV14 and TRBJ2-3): EAGVTQFPSHSVIEKGQTVTLRCDPISGHDNLYWYRRVMGKEIKFLLHFVKESKQDESGMPNNRFLAERTGGTYSTLKVQPAELEDSGVYFCASSHWGGSRGDTQYFGPGTRLTVL.

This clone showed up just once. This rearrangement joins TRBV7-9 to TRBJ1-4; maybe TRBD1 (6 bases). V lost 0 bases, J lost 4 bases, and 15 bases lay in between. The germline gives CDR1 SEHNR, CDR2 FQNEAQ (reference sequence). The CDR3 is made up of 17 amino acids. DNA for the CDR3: TGTGCCAGCAGCTTAGCGCGGGAGTCAGGGGTTAATGAAAAACTGTTTTTT. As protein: CASSLARESGVNEKLFF. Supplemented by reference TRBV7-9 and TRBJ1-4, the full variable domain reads DTGVSQNPRHKITKRGQNVTFRCDPISEHNRLYWYRQTLGQGPEFLTYFQNEAQLEKSRLLSDRFSAERPKGSFSTLEIQRTEQGDSAMYLCASSLARESGVNEKLFFGSGTQLSVL.

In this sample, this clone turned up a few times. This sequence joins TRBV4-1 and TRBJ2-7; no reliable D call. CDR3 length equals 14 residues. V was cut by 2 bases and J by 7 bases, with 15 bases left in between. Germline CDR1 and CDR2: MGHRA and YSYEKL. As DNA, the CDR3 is TGCGCCAGCAGCCAAACCTACCAACCAAGAGAGCAGTACTTC. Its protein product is CASSQTYQPREQYF.

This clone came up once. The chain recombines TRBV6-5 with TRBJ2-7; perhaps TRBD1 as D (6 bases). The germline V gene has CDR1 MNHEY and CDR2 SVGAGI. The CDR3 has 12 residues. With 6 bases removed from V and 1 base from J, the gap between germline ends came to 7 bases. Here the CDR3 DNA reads TGTGCCAGCAGACAGGGATCCTACGAGCAGTACTTC. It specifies CASRQGSYEQYF.

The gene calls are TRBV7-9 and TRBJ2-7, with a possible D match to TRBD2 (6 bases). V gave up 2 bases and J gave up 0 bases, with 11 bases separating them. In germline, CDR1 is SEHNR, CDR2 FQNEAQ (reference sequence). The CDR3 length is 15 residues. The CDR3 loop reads CASSLRLESSYEQYF. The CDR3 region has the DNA TGTGCCAGCAGCTTACGACTAGAAAGCTCCTACGAGCAGTACTTC. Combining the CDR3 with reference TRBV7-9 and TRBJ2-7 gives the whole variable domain DTGVSQNPRHKITKRGQNVTFRCDPISEHNRLYWYRQTLGQGPEFLTYFQNEAQLEKSRLLSDRFSAERPKGSFSTLEIQRTEQGDSAMYLCASSLRLESSYEQYFGPGTRLTVT.

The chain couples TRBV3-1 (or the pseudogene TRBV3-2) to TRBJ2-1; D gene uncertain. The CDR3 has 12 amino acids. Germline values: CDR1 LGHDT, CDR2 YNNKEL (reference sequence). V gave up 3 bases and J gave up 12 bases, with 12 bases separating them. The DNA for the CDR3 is TGTGCCAGCAGCCATGGCTCCGAAGTGCAGTTCTTC. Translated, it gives CASSHGSEVQFF.

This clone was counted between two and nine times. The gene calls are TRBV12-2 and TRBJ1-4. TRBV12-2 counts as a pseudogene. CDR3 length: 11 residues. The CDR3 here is CASLGSGKLFF. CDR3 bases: TGTGCAAGTCTAGGGAGCGGAAAACTGTTTTTT.

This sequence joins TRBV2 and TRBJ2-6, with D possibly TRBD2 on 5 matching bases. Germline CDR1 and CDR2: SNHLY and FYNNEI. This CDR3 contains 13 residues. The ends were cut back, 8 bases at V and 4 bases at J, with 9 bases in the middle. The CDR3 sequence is CASRGSGANVLTF. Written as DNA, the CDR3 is TGTGCCAGCCGAGGGTCCGGGGCCAACGTCCTGACTTTC.

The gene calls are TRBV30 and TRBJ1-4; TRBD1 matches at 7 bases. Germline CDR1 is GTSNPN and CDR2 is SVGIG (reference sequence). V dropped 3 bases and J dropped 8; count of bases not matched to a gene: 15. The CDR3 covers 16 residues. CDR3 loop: CAWSVSPTGLGEKLFF. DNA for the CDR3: TGTGCCTGGAGCGTTTCCCCGACAGGGTTAGGGGAAAAACTGTTTTTT.

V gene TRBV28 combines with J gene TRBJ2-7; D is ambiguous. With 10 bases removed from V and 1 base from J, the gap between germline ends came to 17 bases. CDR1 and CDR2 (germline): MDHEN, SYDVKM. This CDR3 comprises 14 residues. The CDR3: CATTVYGRSYEQYF. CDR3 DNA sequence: TGTGCCACCACAGTTTATGGGCGATCCTACGAGCAGTACTTC.

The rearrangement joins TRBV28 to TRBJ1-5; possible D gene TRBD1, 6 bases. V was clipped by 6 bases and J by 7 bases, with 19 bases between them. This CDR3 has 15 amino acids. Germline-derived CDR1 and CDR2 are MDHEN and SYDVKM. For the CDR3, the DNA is TGTGCCAGCAGCCGAAACGCCCAGGGGACCCAGCCCCAGCATTTT. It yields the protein CASSRNAQGTQPQHF.

The CDR3 loop reads CASSQGQGSNGYTF. The CDR3, as DNA: TGTGCCAGCAGCCAGGGCCAGGGTTCGAATGGCTACACCTTC. This rearrangement joins TRBV6-5 to TRBJ1-2; TRBD1 is a possible D gene (5 bases). Trimming removed 6 bases at V and 6 bases at J, with 17 bases between. The germline gives CDR1 MNHEY, CDR2 SVGAGI. This CDR3 has 14 residues.

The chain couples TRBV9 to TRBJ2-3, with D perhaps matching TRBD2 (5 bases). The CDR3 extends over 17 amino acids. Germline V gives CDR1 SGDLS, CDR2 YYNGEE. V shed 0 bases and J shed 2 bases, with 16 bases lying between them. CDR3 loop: CASSVGREPSTTDTQYF. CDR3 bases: TGTGCCAGCAGCGTAGGAAGGGAGCCCAGTACCACAGATACGCAGTATTTT.